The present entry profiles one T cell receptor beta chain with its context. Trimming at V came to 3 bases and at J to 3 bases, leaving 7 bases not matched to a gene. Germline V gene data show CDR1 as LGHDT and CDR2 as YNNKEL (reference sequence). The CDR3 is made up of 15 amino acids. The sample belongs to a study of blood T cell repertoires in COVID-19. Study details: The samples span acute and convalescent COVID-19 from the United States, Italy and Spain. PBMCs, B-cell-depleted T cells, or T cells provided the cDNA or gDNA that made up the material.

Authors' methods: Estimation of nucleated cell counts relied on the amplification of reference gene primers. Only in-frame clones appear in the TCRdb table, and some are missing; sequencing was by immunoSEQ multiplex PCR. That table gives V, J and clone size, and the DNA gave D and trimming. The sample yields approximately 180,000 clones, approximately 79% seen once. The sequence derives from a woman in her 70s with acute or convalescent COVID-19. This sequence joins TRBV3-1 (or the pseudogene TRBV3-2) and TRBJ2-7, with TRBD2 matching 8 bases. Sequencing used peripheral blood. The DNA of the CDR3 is TGTGCCAGCAGCCACAAGCGGGGGCCAGACTACGAGCAGTACTTC. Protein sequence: CASSHKRGPDYEQYF.